The 20 T cell receptor beta chains reported below all come from one sample, sequenced in a study of CD8 T cells in Susac syndrome. The authors reverse transcribed roughly 0.5 to 1 ug RNA with random hexamers. TCRdb used MiXCR to reprocess the immunoSEQ multiplex PCR reads, holding one entry per CDR3 protein. The profile shows roughly 200,000 distinct CDR3 sequences, around 95% of them singletons. Sequencing was carried out using CD4+ T cells from PBMCs. The origin of the receptors is a human donor with multiple sclerosis.

This sequence joins TRBV19 and TRBJ1-5; D ambiguous. Trimming took off 5 bases at V and 3 bases at J, with 11 bases between the two ends. Germline loops: CDR1 LNHDA, CDR2 SQIVND (reference sequence). The CDR3 has 14 amino acids. This CDR3 is CASSLLPNNQPQHF. The CDR3 DNA sequence: TGTGCCAGTAGTCTTTTGCCAAACAATCAGCCCCAGCATTTT.

The chain recombines TRBV3-1 with TRBJ2-1; no firm D call. V was shortened by 0 bases and J by 6 bases, with 9 bases between the two germline ends. CDR3 length equals 14 residues. CDR1 is LGHDT and CDR2 is YNNKEL in the germline V gene (reference sequence). CDR3 amino acids: CASSQEATGNEQFF. In DNA, the CDR3 is TGTGCCAGCAGCCAAGAGGCGACGGGCAATGAGCAGTTCTTC.

CDR3 in DNA: TGTGCCAGCAGCTCCTCCCGGCAGGGACGCACAGATACGCAGTATTTT. Protein product: CASSSSRQGRTDTQYF. The chain employs TRBV7-6 and TRBJ2-3, with D perhaps matching TRBD1 or TRBD2 (5 bases each). Trimming took 4 bases from V and 1 from J, leaving 15 bases between them. From germline, CDR1 is SGHVS and CDR2 FNYEAQ. The CDR3 spans 16 residues.

V and J are TRBV20-1 and TRBJ2-7; D is ambiguous. Deletions cut 8 bases from V and 3 bases from J, with 17 bases between. Germline V gene lookup returns CDR1 DFQATT and CDR2 SNEGSKA (reference sequence). The CDR3 has 13 amino acids. CDR3 bases: TGCAGTATACCTGGGGTTACCTACTACGAGCAGTACTTC. It yields the protein CSIPGVTYYEQYF.

The gene calls are TRBV13 and TRBJ2-1, with D perhaps matching TRBD1 or TRBD2 (5 bases each). The CDR3 sequence is 17 residues long. Germline-derived CDR1 and CDR2 are PRHDT and FYEKMQ (reference sequence). Trimming stripped 1 base from V and 4 bases from J, with 17 bases between. The CDR3 DNA is TGTGCCAGCAGCTTAGATCTATCCGGGACGGCATACAATGAGCAGTTCTTC. Amino acid sequence: CASSLDLSGTAYNEQFF.

This clonotype was counted once. Written as DNA, the CDR3 is TGTGCCGCCCCCGCGGACGGAAACACCATATATTTT. It translates to CAAPADGNTIYF. The V gene is TRBV7-9, the J gene TRBJ1-3, with unresolved D. V dropped 11 bases and J dropped 4 bases, with 12 bases sitting between them. Germline loops: CDR1 SEHNR, CDR2 FQNEAQ (reference sequence). This CDR3 region has 12 residues.

J is TRBJ2-3 and V is TRBV7-3, with TRBD1 matching 9 bases. The V segment lost 4 bases and the J segment 3 bases; nucleotides outside the gene matches: 5. CDR1 is SGHTA, CDR2 FQGTGA, per germline. This CDR3 spans 15 amino acids. The CDR3 is CASSSDRGGTDTQYF. The CDR3, as DNA: TGTGCCAGCAGCTCGGACAGGGGTGGGACAGATACGCAGTATTTT.

The chain links TRBV20-1 to TRBJ2-5, with 8 bases lining up with TRBD1. V gave up 6 bases and J gave up 3 bases; unmatched junction bases: 6. Germline assignment: CDR1 DFQATT and CDR2 SNEGSKA (reference sequence). The CDR3 is 13 residues long. CDR3 residues: CSALGQGKETQYF. As DNA, the CDR3 is TGCAGTGCGTTAGGACAGGGAAAAGAGACCCAGTACTTC.

The J gene is TRBJ2-7, the V gene TRBV7-2; 8 bases are a match to TRBD2. Germline V CDR1 and CDR2: SGHTA, FQGNSA. The CDR3 covers 15 residues. The trim removed 5 bases at V and 4 bases at J, leaving 10 bases unmatched. DNA of the CDR3: TGTGCCAGCAGCCTGTCGGGGGGGTCTTTTTACGAGCAGTACTTC. Residues: CASSLSGGSFYEQYF.

V is TRBV5-4 and J is TRBJ1-2; no firm D call. The germline V gene has CDR1 SGHNT and CDR2 YYREEE (reference sequence). The CDR3 consists of 14 residues. The V end was cut by 4 bases, the J end by 6 bases, with 16 bases between. As DNA, the CDR3 is TGTGCCAGCAGCCCCTACATCATGGATGATGGCTACACCTTC. Residues: CASSPYIMDDGYTF. Full variable domain (missing parts from reference TRBV5-4 and TRBJ1-2): ETGVTQSPTHLIKTRGQQVTLRCSSQSGHNTVSWYQQALGQGPQFIFQYYREEENGRGNFPPRFSGLQFPNYSSELNVNALELDDSALYLCASSPYIMDDGYTFGSGTRLTVV.

This clonotype was seen a single time. The chain carries TRBV12-3 or TRBV12-4 and TRBJ1-2; TRBD1 matches at 8 bases. Trimming cost V 6 bases and J 2 bases; bases outside gene matches: 8. The CDR3 totals 15 residues. CDR3 sequence (DNA): TGTGCCAGCAGCCCCAGGACAGGGAAAAACTATGGCTACACCTTC. Amino acids: CASSPRTGKNYGYTF.

J is TRBJ1-2 and V is TRBV14; 7 bases line up with TRBD1. Germline V gives CDR1 SGHDN, CDR2 FVKESK. V shed 4 bases, J shed 7 bases, and the junction held 9 bases outside the gene matches. The CDR3 is made up of 14 amino acids. The CDR3 coding sequence is TGTGCCAGCAGCCGAGGGTCAGGGGGATTTGGCTACACCTTC. Translation: CASSRGSGGFGYTF.

This clonotype was observed a single time. This rearrangement joins TRBV20-1 to TRBJ2-7, with TRBD1 as a possible D gene (6 bases). Trimming took 6 bases from V and 1 from J, leaving 13 bases between them. The CDR3 runs 13 residues. Germline CDR1 is DFQATT and CDR2 is SNEGSKA (reference sequence). CDR3 coding DNA: TGCAGTGCCCGCAGGACAGCTTCCTACGAGCAGTACTTC. Protein product: CSARRTASYEQYF.

The V and J genes are TRBV4-3 and TRBJ2-3, with a weak D call TRBD1 (6 bases). Trimming removed 0 bases at V and 2 bases at J, with 9 bases between. From germline, CDR1 is LGHNA and CDR2 YSLEER. The CDR3 runs to 15 residues. CDR3 region: CASSQETGSTDTQYF. The CDR3 DNA follows: TGCGCCAGCAGCCAAGAGACAGGTTCCACAGATACGCAGTATTTT.

This clonotype was seen a single time. The V and J genes are TRBV5-6 and TRBJ2-2; D uncertain. From germline, CDR1 is SGHDT and CDR2 YYEEEE. CDR3 length equals 15 residues. V gave up 0 bases and J gave up 3 bases, with 9 bases separating them. CDR3 sequence (DNA): TGTGCCAGCAGCTTGGACCCCTCGGACACCGGGGAGCTGTTTTTT. Encoded protein: CASSLDPSDTGELFF.

This chain links TRBV29-1 with TRBJ2-1; possible D gene TRBD1, 6 bases. The CDR3 length is 14 residues. Germline values: CDR1 SQVTM, CDR2 ANQGSEA. V lost 5 bases and J 4 bases, leaving 15 bases between the germline ends. Here the CDR3 DNA reads TGCAGCGTTACCCGGACAGAGAATTACAATGAGCAGTTCTTC. Its translation: CSVTRTENYNEQFF.

The genes are TRBV29-1 and TRBJ1-1; 7 nucleotides match TRBD1. Germline loops: CDR1 SQVTM, CDR2 ANQGSEA. Germline trimming cut 7 bases from V and 0 bases from J; bases unmatched to any gene: 14. CDR3 size: 16 residues. The CDR3 here is CSALKTPGTVNTEAFF. In DNA, the CDR3 is TGCAGCGCCTTGAAAACCCCCGGGACAGTGAACACTGAAGCTTTCTTT.

The chain has TRBV29-1 and TRBJ1-1; D not resolved. V lost 5 bases, J lost 4 bases, and 14 bases lay in between. The germline CDR1 and CDR2 sequences are SQVTM and ANQGSEA. This CDR3 contains 13 residues. The CDR3 DNA is TGCAGCGTTATAGGGTCGGACGCCACTGAAGCTTTCTTT. Translation: CSVIGSDATEAFF.

J is TRBJ2-7 and V is TRBV3-1; D ambiguous. There are 13 residues in the CDR3. Deletions cut 0 bases from V and 2 bases from J, with 5 bases between. CDR1 and CDR2 from the germline V gene are LGHDT and YNNKEL (reference sequence). CDR3 DNA sequence: TGTGCCAGCAGCCAAGATAGGACCTACGAGCAGTACTTC. It codes for CASSQDRTYEQYF.

The V call is TRBV20-1, the J call TRBJ1-1, with D unclear. The V end lost 3 bases, the J end lost 10 bases, and 12 bases lay between the germline ends. The CDR3 has 11 residues. CDR1 is DFQATT, CDR2 SNEGSKA, per germline (reference sequence). The CDR3 region is CSASWVGRAFF. The CDR3, as DNA: TGCAGTGCTAGCTGGGTGGGCCGAGCTTTCTTT.